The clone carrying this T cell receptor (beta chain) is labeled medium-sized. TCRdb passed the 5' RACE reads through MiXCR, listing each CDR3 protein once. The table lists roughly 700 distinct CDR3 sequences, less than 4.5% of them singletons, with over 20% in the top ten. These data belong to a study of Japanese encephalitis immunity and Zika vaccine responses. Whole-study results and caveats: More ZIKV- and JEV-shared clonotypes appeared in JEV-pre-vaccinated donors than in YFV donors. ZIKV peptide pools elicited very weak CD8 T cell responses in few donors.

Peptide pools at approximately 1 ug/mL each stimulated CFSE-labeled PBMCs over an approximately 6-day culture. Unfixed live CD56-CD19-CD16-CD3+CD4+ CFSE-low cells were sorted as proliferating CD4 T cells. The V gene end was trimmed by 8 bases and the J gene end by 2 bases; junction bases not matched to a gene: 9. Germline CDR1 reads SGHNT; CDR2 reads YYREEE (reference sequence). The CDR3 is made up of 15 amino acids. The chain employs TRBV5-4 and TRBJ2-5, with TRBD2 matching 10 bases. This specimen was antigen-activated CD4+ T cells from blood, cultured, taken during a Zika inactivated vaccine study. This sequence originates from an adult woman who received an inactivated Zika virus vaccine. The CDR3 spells CASTIAGGWQETQYF. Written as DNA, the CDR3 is TGTGCCAGTACGATAGCGGGGGGATGGCAAGAGACCCAGTACTTC.